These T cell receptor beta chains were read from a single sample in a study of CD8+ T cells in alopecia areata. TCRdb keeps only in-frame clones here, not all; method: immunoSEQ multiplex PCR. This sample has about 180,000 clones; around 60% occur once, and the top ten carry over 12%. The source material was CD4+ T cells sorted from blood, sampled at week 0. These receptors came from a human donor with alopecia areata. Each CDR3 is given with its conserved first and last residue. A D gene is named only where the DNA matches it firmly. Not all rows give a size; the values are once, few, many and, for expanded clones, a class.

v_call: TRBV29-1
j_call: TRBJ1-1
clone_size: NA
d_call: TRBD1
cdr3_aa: CSVFGQGVVEAFF
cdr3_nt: TGCAGCGTTTTTGGACAGGGCGTAGTAGAAGCTTTCTTT

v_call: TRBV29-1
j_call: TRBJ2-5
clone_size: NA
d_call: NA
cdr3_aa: CSVGASETQYF
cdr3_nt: TGCAGCGTGGGGGCGTCAGAGACCCAGTACTTC

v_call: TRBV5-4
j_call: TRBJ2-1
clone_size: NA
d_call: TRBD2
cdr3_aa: CASSSWTSGGNEQFF
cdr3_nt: TGTGCCAGCAGCTCCTGGACTAGCGGGGGGAATGAGCAGTTCTTC

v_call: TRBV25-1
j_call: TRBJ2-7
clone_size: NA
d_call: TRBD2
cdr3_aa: CASSDPTSGYEQYF
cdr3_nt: TGTGCCAGCAGTGATCCGACTAGCGGGTACGAGCAGTACTTC

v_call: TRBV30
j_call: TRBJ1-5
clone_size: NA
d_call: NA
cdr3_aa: CAWSPGSSSNQPQHF
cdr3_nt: TGTGCCTGGAGTCCGGGCAGTTCTAGCAATCAGCCCCAGCATTTT

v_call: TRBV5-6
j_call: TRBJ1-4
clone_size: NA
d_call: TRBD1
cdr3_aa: CASSLRRQGDNEKLFF
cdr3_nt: TGTGCCAGCAGCCTACGACGACAGGGAGATAATGAAAAACTGTTTTTT

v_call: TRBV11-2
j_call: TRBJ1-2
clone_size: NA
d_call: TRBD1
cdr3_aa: CASSLVGQGGGYGYTF
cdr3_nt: TGTGCCAGCAGCTTAGTAGGTCAGGGGGGCGGCTATGGCTACACCTTC

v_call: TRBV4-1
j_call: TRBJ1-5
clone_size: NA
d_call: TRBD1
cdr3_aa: CASSQTGGSRAQHF
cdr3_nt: TGCGCCAGCAGCCAAACAGGGGGCTCACGGGCCCAGCATTTT

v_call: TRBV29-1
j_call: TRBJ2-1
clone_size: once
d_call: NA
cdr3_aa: CSVGGLWGPEGYNEQFF
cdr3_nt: TGCAGCGTTGGGGGTTTGTGGGGCCCGGAGGGGTACAATGAGCAGTTCTTC

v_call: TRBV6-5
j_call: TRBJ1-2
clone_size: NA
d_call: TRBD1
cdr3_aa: CASWTGTYGYTF
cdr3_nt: TGTGCCAGCTGGACAGGGACTTATGGCTACACCTTC

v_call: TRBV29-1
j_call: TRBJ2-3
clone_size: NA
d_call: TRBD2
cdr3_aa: CSGRGAPGYTQYF
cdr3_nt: TGCAGCGGGCGGGGGGCGCCCGGGTATACGCAGTATTTT

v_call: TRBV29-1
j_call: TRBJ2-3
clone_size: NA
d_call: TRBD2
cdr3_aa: CSVAASGGYTDTQYF
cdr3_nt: TGCAGCGTTGCTGCTAGCGGGGGTTACACAGATACGCAGTATTTT

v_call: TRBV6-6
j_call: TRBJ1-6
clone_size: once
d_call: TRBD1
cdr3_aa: CASSETGVDSPLHF
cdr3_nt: TGTGCCAGCAGCGAGACAGGGGTAGATTCACCCCTCCACTTT

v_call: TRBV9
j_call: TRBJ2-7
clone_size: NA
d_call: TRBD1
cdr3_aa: CASSVGTGEYEQYF
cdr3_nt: TGTGCCAGCAGCGTAGGAACAGGGGAGTACGAGCAGTACTTC

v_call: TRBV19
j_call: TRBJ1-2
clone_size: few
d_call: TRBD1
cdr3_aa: CASSARDRGHSGYTF
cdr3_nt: TGTGCCAGTAGTGCTCGGGACAGGGGTCACAGTGGCTACACCTTC

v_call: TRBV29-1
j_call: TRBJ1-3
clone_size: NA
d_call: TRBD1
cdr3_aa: CSASQGTGNTIYF
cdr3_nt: TGCAGCGCGTCACAGGGGACTGGAAACACCATATATTTT

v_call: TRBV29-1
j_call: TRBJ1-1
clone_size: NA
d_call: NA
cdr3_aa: CSVDKGVDTEAFF
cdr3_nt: TGCAGCGTTGATAAGGGCGTGGACACTGAAGCTTTCTTT

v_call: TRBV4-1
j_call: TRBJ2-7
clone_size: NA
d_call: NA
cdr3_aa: CASSQQDSPRGWEQYF
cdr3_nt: TGCGCCAGCAGCCAGCAGGACAGTCCCAGGGGTTGGGAGCAGTACTTC

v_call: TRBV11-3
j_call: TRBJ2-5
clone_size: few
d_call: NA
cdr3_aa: CASSLGSVETQYF
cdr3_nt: TGTGCCAGCAGCTTAGGGTCAGTAGAGACCCAGTACTTC

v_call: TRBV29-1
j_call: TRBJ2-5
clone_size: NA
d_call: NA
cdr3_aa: CSVSTETSETQYF
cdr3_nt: TGCAGCGTCTCCACGGAGACCTCGGAGACCCAGTACTTC

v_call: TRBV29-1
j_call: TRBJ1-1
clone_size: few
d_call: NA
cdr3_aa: CSALGQLDTEAFF
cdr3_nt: TGCAGCGCCCTCGGACAGCTCGACACTGAAGCTTTCTTT

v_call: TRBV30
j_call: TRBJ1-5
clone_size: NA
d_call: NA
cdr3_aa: CAWTPPGSPQPQHF
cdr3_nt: TGTGCCTGGACCCCCCCAGGGTCCCCTCAGCCCCAGCATTTT

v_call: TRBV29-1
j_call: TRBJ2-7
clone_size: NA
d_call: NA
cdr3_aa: CSVDRGGGNTYEQYF
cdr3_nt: TGCAGCGTGGATCGTGGCGGAGGCAACACCTACGAGCAGTACTTC

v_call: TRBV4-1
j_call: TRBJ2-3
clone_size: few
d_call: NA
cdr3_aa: CATQLEPASDTQYF
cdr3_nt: TGCGCCACCCAACTAGAACCCGCATCAGATACGCAGTATTTT

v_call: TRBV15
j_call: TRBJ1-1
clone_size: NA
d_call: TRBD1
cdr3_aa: CATLDRDTTEAFF
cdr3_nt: TGTGCCACCCTAGACAGGGATACTACTGAAGCTTTCTTT

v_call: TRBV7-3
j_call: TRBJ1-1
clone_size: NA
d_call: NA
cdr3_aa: CASSPQGTNTEAFF
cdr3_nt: TGTGCCAGCAGCCCCCAGGGTACAAACACTGAAGCTTTCTTT

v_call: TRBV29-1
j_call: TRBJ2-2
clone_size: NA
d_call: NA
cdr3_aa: CSVGLGMTGELFF
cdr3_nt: TGCAGCGTTGGTCTGGGGATGACCGGGGAGCTGTTTTTT

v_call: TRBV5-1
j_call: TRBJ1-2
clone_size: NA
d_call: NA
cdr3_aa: CASSLEGYNYGYTF
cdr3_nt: TGCGCCAGCAGCCTAGAGGGGTACAACTATGGCTACACCTTC

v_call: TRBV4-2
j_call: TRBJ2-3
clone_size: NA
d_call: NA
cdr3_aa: CASSQGPKGDTQYF
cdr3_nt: TGTGCCAGCAGCCAAGGTCCTAAGGGAGATACGCAGTATTTT

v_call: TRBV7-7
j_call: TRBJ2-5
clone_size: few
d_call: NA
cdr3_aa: CASSPGLMQETQYF
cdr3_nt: TGTGCTAGCAGCCCTGGACTCATGCAAGAGACCCAGTACTTC

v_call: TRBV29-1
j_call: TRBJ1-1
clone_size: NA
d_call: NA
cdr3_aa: CSVEPRAITEAFF
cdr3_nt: TGCAGCGTTGAACCAAGGGCAATCACTGAAGCTTTCTTT

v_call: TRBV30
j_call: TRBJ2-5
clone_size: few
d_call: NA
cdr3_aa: CAWGQAGETQYF
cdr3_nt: TGTGCCTGGGGACAGGCGGGGGAGACCCAGTACTTC

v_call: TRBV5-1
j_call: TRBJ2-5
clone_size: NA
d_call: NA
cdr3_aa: CASSLVGALKSTRETQYF
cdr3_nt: TGCGCCAGCAGCTTGGTGGGGGCCCTCAAATCGACCCGAGAGACCCAGTACTTC

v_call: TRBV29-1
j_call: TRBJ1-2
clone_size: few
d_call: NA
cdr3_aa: CSVEDGYQGYGYTF
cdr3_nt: TGCAGCGTTGAAGATGGCTATCAGGGCTATGGCTACACCTTC

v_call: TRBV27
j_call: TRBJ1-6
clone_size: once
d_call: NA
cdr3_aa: CASRNSRGNSPLHF
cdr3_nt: TGTGCCAGCAGAAACAGCAGGGGTAATTCACCCCTCCACTTT

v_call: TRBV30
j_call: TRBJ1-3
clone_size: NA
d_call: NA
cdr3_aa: CAWKQGSSGNTIYF
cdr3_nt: TGTGCCTGGAAGCAGGGGAGCTCTGGAAACACCATATATTTT

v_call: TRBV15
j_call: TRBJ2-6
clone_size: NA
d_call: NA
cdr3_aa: CATRVDSGANVLTF
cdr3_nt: TGTGCCACCAGAGTCGACTCTGGGGCCAACGTCCTGACTTTC

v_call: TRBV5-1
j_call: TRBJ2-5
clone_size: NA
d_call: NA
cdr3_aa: CASSFLGTQETQYF
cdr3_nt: TGCGCCAGCAGCTTTCTCGGAACTCAGGAGACCCAGTACTTC

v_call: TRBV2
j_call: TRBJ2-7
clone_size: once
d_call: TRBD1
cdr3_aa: CASKPGQASYEQYF
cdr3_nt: TGTGCCAGCAAACCGGGACAGGCAAGCTACGAGCAGTACTTC

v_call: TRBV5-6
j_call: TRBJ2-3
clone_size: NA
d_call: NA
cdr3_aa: CASSQGFSDTQYF
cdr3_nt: TGTGCCAGCAGCCAGGGTTTCAGTGATACGCAGTATTTT

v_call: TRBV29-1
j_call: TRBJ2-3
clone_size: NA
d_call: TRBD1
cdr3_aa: CSVEDPPGTGSWDTQYF
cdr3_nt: TGCAGCGTTGAGGACCCCCCCGGGACAGGCTCTTGGGATACGCAGTATTTT

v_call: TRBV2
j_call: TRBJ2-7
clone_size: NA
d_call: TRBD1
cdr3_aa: CASERDRNYEQYF
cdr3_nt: TGTGCCAGCGAGAGGGACAGAAACTACGAGCAGTACTTC

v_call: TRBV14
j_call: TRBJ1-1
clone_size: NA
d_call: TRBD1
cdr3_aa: CASSQGQGNTEAFF
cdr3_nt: TGTGCCAGCAGCCAAGGACAGGGGAACACTGAAGCTTTCTTT

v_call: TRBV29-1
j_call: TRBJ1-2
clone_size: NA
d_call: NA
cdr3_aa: CSGGPGADGYTF
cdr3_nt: TGCAGTGGGGGCCCCGGGGCGGATGGCTACACCTTC

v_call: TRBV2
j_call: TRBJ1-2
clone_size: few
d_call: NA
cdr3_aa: CASSPGRTNYGYTF
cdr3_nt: TGTGCCAGCAGTCCGGGCCGAACTAACTATGGCTACACCTTC

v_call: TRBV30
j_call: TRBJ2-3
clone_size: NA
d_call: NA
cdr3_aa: CAWSWGQDTQYF
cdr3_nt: TGTGCCTGGAGCTGGGGGCAAGATACGCAGTATTTT

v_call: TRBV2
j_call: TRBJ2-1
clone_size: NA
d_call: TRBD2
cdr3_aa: CASISGGAHNEQFF
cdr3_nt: TGTGCCAGCATCTCGGGGGGGGCCCACAATGAGCAGTTCTTC

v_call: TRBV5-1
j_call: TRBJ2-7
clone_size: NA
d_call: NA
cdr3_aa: CASSLDLNGPYEQYF
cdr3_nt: TGCGCCAGCAGCTTGGATCTTAACGGCCCCTACGAGCAGTACTTC

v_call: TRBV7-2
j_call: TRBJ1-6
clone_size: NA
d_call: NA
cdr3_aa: CASSRKGGFGLGNSPLHF
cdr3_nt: TGTGCCAGCAGCCGAAAGGGGGGTTTCGGTTTAGGAAATTCACCCCTCCACTTT

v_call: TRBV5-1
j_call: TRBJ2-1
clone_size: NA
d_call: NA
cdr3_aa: CASSLAEGTQFF
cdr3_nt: TGCGCCAGCAGCTTGGCCGAGGGGACGCAGTTCTTC

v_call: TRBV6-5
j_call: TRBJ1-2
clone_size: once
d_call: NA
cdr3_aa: CASSVRVVGYTF
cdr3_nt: TGTGCCAGCAGTGTCAGGGTGGTTGGCTACACCTTC